This is a list of T cell receptor beta chains from one sample in a study of cytomegalovirus exposure and HLA in healthy donors. Sequencing was performed with immunoSEQ multiplex PCR; in TCRdb, only in-frame clones are kept and a portion is missing. The sample yields 150,000 to 200,000 clones, roughly 80% seen once. The specimen was PBMCs. These receptors all stem from a woman between 18 and 29 years old in good health and CMV-seropositive. Each CDR3 is given with its conserved first and last residue. The D gene is left open where the match is weak. Rows may omit the clone size; those that give it use once, few, many or a size class.

j_gene | abundance | v_gene | d_gene | CDR3nt | CDR3aa
TRBJ2-1 | NA | TRBV25-1 | TRBD2 | TGTGCCAGCAGTGGGCGGACTAGCGGTTATAGCTCCTACAATGAGCAGTTCTTC | CASSGRTSGYSSYNEQFF
TRBJ2-3 | NA | TRBV21-1 | NA | TGTGCCAGCAGCAACGGATCAGGGGCGAGAGATACGCAGTATTTT | CASSNGSGARDTQYF
TRBJ1-2 | NA | TRBV5-4 | TRBD1 | TGTGCCAGCAGCGCAGCGACAGGGACTAACTATGGCTACACCTTC | CASSAATGTNYGYTF
TRBJ1-3 | NA | TRBV7-8 | TRBD1 | TGTGCCAGCAGCTTACGTCTCGCGGCAGGGGGTCTTGGAAACACCATATATTTT | CASSLRLAAGGLGNTIYF
TRBJ1-5 | NA | TRBV28 | NA | TGTGCCAGCAGCCTTCTACAGATCAATCAGCCCCAGCATTTT | CASSLLQINQPQHF
TRBJ2-5 | NA | TRBV4-1 | NA | TGCGCCAGCAGCCAAGCCAAAGCAGACAAAGAGACCCAGTACTTC | CASSQAKADKETQYF
TRBJ2-5 | NA | TRBV2 | NA | TGTGCCAGCAGTGGGCCTACAGGGCAAGAGACCCAGTACTTC | CASSGPTGQETQYF
TRBJ2-3 | NA | TRBV11-3 | TRBD2 | TGTGCCAGCAGCCAGGGACTAGCGGGGGGGACAGATACGCAGTATTTT | CASSQGLAGGTDTQYF
TRBJ2-5 | NA | TRBV4-2 | TRBD2 | TGTGCCAGCAGCCAAGCCGCGGGGGGGCCAGAGGAGACCCAGTACTTC | CASSQAAGGPEETQYF
TRBJ1-1 | NA | TRBV14 | NA | TGTGCCAGCAGCCAAGTTAGAGTTCTTACCACTGAAGCTTTCTTT | CASSQVRVLTTEAFF
TRBJ2-5 | NA | TRBV7-2 | TRBD2 | TGTGCCAGCAGCTTTGGAGCGGGGCAAGAGACCCAGTACTTC | CASSFGAGQETQYF
TRBJ1-4 | few | TRBV2 | TRBD1 | TGTGCCAGCAGTGAAAGGGACAGGGGTCCGGAACTGTTTTTT | CASSERDRGPELFF
TRBJ1-4 | NA | TRBV5-1 | NA | TGCGCCAGCAGCTTGGGACCGGGATCGGATCTTCTTAATGAAAAACTGTTTTTT | CASSLGPGSDLLNEKLFF
TRBJ1-5 | NA | TRBV6-6 | TRBD1 | TGTGCCAGCATCCAGGGGGATGGCAATCAGCCCCAGCATTTT | CASIQGDGNQPQHF
TRBJ2-3 | NA | TRBV9 | NA | TGTGCCAGCAGCGCAAGCCTAGCTCCCTCCATAGATACGCAGTATTTT | CASSASLAPSIDTQYF
TRBJ2-3 | NA | TRBV9 | TRBD2 | TGTGCCAGCAGCGCGACTAGCGGGACGCTTACGCAGTATTTT | CASSATSGTLTQYF
TRBJ1-2 | NA | TRBV6-5 | TRBD1 | TGTGCCAGCAGTCTCTTAACAGGGGACTTAGGCGGCTACACCTTC | CASSLLTGDLGGYTF
TRBJ2-1 | NA | TRBV18 | NA | TGTGCCAGCTCACCACCGTTTGCGGAAAGCTACAATGAGCAGTTCTTC | CASSPPFAESYNEQFF
TRBJ2-7 | once | TRBV7-3 | TRBD1 | TGTGCCAGCAGCTTAGACAGGGGGATGGTTTACGAGCAGTACTTC | CASSLDRGMVYEQYF
TRBJ2-3 | once | TRBV5-5 | NA | TGTGCCAGCAGCTTGCAACTAGGGGGAAGCACAGATACGCAGTATTTT | CASSLQLGGSTDTQYF
TRBJ2-3 | NA | TRBV4-2 | NA | TGTGCCAGCAGCCAGGCCCCAGTGGTGATCACAGATACGCAGTATTTT | CASSQAPVVITDTQYF
TRBJ1-4 | NA | TRBV28 | TRBD1 | TGTGCCAGCAGTTTACCCGGGACAGGGGCTTCCATTAATGAAAAACTGTTTTTT | CASSLPGTGASINEKLFF
TRBJ2-7 | NA | TRBV7-2 | NA | TGTGCCAGCAGGGAAGGGGGCTCCTACGAGCAGTACTTC | CASREGGSYEQYF
TRBJ1-2 | NA | TRBV29-1 | TRBD1 | TGCAGCGTTCAACAGTCTCGGCCGGGACAGGGGGCTTACTATGGCTACACCTTC | CSVQQSRPGQGAYYGYTF
TRBJ2-7 | once | TRBV29-1 | NA | TGCAGCGTTGAAGTTGGGGGTGGAGGGGGCTACGAGCAGTACTTC | CSVEVGGGGGYEQYF
TRBJ1-4 | NA | TRBV9 | NA | TGTGCCAGCAGCGGTGGTCTAAATAAGGGGCCCGTACGGGTTGAAAAACTGTTTTTT | CASSGGLNKGPVRVEKLFF
TRBJ1-5 | NA | TRBV15 | NA | TGTGCCACCAGCAGAGAGGCAGGGTCGGATCAGCCCCAGCATTTT | CATSREAGSDQPQHF
TRBJ2-1 | once | TRBV6-1 | NA | TGTGCCAGCAGTGATGATGGACAGAGCTCCTACAATGAGCAGTTCTTC | CASSDDGQSSYNEQFF
TRBJ2-7 | NA | TRBV29-1 | NA | TGCAGCTCTGTTAACGAGGTTTACGAGCAGTACTTC | CSSVNEVYEQYF
TRBJ1-1 | NA | TRBV5-1 | NA | TGCGCCAGCAGCTTGTGGCGAGGTACCGGGGTCACTGAAGCTTTCTTT | CASSLWRGTGVTEAFF
TRBJ2-7 | NA | TRBV12-5 | NA | TGTGCTAGTGCCCCCGAGTGGTCCAACGAGCAGTACTTC | CASAPEWSNEQYF
TRBJ2-3 | NA | TRBV11-2 | NA | TGTGCCAGCAGCTTAGGGTCTCTAGAGAAGGGACAAGATACGCAGTATTTT | CASSLGSLEKGQDTQYF
TRBJ2-7 | once | TRBV6-5 | NA | TGTGCCAGCAGTTCAAGGGATAAGGGGTCATACGAGCAGTACTTC | CASSSRDKGSYEQYF
TRBJ2-7 | few | TRBV4-3 | TRBD1 | TGCGCCAGCAGCCCTGGGACAGGGAACGAGCAGTACTTC | CASSPGTGNEQYF
TRBJ1-1 | NA | TRBV5-1 | NA | TGCGCCAGCAGCTTGGTTCCCAAGAACACTGAAGCTTTCTTT | CASSLVPKNTEAFF
TRBJ1-6 | NA | TRBV25-1 | NA | TGTGCCAGCAGTGCCCCAGGAACCACGTATTCACCCCTCCACTTT | CASSAPGTTYSPLHF
TRBJ2-7 | NA | TRBV14 | NA | TGTGCCAGCAGCCCGACAGGGAGGTCCTACGAGCAGTACTTC | CASSPTGRSYEQYF
TRBJ2-5 | NA | TRBV5-1 | TRBD2 | TGCGCCAGCAGCTCCGGACTAGCCCAAGAGACCCAGTACTTC | CASSSGLAQETQYF
TRBJ1-1 | NA | TRBV5-5 | NA | TGTGCCAGCAGCTTGGCCGGGTCAGAAGCTTTCTTT | CASSLAGSEAFF
TRBJ1-6 | NA | TRBV7-7 | TRBD1 | TGTGCTAGCAGCTTAGACAGGGTTGGTTCACCCCTCCACTTT | CASSLDRVGSPLHF
TRBJ1-6 | NA | TRBV6-5 | NA | TGTGCCAGCAGGCAGGGTGTGTCACCCCTCCACTTT | CASRQGVSPLHF
TRBJ1-6 | NA | TRBV5-4 | NA | TGTGCCAGCAGCCGAGGTGGAGGGGTTTATAATTCACCCCTCCACTTT | CASSRGGGVYNSPLHF
TRBJ1-1 | NA | TRBV2 | TRBD1 | TGTGCCAGCAGCGCCGGGACAGGGGCGAACACTGAAGCTTTCTTT | CASSAGTGANTEAFF
TRBJ1-1 | NA | TRBV19 | NA | TGTGCCAGTAGACAGGGAAGGATGAACACTGAAGCTTTCTTT | CASRQGRMNTEAFF
TRBJ1-4 | NA | TRBV14 | TRBD1 | TGTGCCAGCAGCCACCAGGGGGGAAATGAAAAACTGTTTTTT | CASSHQGGNEKLFF
TRBJ2-2 | NA | TRBV18 | TRBD1 | TGTGCCAGCTCACAAGGGACAGGGTTTGGCACCGGGGAGCTGTTTTTT | CASSQGTGFGTGELFF
TRBJ2-7 | few | TRBV9 | TRBD1 | TGTGCCAGCACCCCCGGGACAGTCTCCTACGAGCAGTACTTC | CASTPGTVSYEQYF
TRBJ1-2 | NA | TRBV19 | TRBD1 | TGTGCCAGTGACCGGACAGGGGGCGAGGTTTTCTATGGCTACACCTTC | CASDRTGGEVFYGYTF
TRBJ2-3 | NA | TRBV5-1 | TRBD2 | TGCGCCAGCGACCGAGGCGGGGGGGCCACAGATACGCAGTATTTT | CASDRGGGATDTQYF
TRBJ2-5 | NA | TRBV7-6 | TRBD2 | TGTGCCAGCAGCTTAGGAGGCGGGGGGTTAACGGAGACCCAGTACTTC | CASSLGGGGLTETQYF
TRBJ2-7 | NA | TRBV7-8 | NA | TGTGCCAGCAGCTTAGAATCAGGGGACTCCTACGAGCAGTACTTC | CASSLESGDSYEQYF
TRBJ1-1 | NA | TRBV5-6 | TRBD1 | TGTGCCAGCAGCTTGGACCAGGGGGCGGGAGACACTGAAGCTTTCTTT | CASSLDQGAGDTEAFF
TRBJ2-7 | NA | TRBV6-6 | NA | TGTGCCAGCAGTTACTCCTATGAACAGGCCTACGAGCAGTACTTC | CASSYSYEQAYEQYF
TRBJ2-5 | NA | TRBV25-1 | NA | TGTGCCAGCAGTGAATTAGCGCGGACTTCCCAAGAGACCCAGTACTTC | CASSELARTSQETQYF
TRBJ2-3 | NA | TRBV7-9 | TRBD1 | TGTGCCAGCAGCCCAGGGACAGGCAGCACAGATACGCAGTATTTT | CASSPGTGSTDTQYF
TRBJ1-6 | few | TRBV5-6 | NA | TGTGCCAGCAGCCCCACCGGGGAGGCCGGGTCCTATAATTCACCCCTCCACTTT | CASSPTGEAGSYNSPLHF